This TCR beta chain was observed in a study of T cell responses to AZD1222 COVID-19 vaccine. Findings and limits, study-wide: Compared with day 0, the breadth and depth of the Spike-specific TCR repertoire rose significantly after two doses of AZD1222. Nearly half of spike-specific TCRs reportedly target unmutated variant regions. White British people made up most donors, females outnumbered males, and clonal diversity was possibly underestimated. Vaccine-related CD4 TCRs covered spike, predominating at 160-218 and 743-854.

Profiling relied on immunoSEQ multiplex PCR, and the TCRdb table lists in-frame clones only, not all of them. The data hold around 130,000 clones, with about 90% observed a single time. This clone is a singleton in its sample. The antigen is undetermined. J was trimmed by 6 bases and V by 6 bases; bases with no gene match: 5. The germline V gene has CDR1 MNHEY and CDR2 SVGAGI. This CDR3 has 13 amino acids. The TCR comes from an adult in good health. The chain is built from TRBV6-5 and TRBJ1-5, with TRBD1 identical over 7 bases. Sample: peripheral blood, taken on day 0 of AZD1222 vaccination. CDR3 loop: CASSLQGTQPQHF. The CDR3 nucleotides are TGTGCCAGCAGCCTACAGGGGACTCAGCCCCAGCATTTT.